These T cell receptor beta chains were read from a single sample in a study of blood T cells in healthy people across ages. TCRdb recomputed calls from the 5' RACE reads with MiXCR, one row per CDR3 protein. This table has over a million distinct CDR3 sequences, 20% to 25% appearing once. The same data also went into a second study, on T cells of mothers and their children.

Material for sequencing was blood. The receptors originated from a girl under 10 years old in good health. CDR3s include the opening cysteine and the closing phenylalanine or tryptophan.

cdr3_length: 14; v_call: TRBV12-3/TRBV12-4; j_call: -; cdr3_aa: CASSLRVGGYEQYF
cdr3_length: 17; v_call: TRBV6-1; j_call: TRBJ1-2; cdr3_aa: CASSEVYFGTDIYGYTF
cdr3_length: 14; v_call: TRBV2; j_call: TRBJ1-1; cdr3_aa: CASREQALNTEAFF
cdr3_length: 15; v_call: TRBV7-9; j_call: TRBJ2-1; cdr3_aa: CASSTGTGLLDEQFF
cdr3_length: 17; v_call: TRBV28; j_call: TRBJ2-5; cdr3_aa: CASSLLTVVLGEETQYF
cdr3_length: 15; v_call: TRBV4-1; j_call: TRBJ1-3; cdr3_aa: CASSQAGSAGNTIYF
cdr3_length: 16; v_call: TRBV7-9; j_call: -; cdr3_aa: CASSLDLTTGSYEQYF
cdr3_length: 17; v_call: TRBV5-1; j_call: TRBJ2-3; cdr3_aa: CASSLGLAGDRTDTQYF
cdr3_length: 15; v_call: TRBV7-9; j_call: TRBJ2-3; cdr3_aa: CASSPPGVWTDTQYF
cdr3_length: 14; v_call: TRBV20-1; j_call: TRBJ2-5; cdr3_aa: CSAPREDRGETQYF
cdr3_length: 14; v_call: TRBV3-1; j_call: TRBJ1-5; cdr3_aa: CASSQAGGGQPQHF
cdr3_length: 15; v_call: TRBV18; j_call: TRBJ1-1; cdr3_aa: CASSPVRQGGTEAFF
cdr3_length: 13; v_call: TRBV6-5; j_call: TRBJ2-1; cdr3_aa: CASSYSEYNEQFF
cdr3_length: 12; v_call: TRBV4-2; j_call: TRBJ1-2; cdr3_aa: CASSQEPHRHIF
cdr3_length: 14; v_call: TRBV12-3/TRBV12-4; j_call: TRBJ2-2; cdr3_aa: CASSLGAGTGELFF
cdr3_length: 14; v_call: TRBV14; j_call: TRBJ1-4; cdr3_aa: CASSLQGMSEKLFF
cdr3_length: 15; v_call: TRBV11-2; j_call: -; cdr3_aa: CASSLRLGSGDEQFF
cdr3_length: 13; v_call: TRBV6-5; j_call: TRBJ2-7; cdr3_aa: CASSHNRTYEQYF
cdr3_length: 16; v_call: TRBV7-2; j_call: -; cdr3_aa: CASSPQTGNYYNEQFF
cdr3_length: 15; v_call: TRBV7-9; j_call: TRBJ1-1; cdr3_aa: CASSLLPPRDTEAFF
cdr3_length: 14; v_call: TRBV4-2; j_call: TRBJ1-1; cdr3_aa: CASSQGGANTEAFF
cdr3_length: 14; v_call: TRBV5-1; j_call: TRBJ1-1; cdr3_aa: CASSLTGANTEAFF
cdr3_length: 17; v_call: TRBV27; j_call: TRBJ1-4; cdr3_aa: CASRPVEGPTPNEKLFF
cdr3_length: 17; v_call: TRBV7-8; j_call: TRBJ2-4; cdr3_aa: CASSLKDWGLAKNIQYF
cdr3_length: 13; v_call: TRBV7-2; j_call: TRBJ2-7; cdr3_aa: CASSQDYSMEQYF
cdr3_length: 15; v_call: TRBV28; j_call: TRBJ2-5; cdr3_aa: CASSLALGNQETQYF
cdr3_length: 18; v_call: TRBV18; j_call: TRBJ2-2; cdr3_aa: CASSPLDFRQLNTGELFF
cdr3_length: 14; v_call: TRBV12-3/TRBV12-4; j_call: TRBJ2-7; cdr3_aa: CASTTGGEVPEQYF
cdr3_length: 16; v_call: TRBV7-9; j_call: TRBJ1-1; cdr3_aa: CASSERDRTMNTEAFF